Following are 12 T cell receptor beta chains from one sample sequenced in a study of graft-versus-host responses after intestinal transplantation. The method was immunoSEQ multiplex PCR; TCRdb's version includes in-frame clones alone and lacks a portion of them. The table includes 11,000 to 15,000 clones, 25% to 30% detected once. The sample here was alloreactive CD4+ T cells from a mixed lymphocyte reaction culture, taken before intestinal transplant. The subset denotes: CFSE-low proliferating T cells sorted from roughly six-day pre-transplant mixed lymphocyte reaction (GvH or HvG direction). The receptors derive from a human patient who received an intestinal transplant.

The genes are TRBV5-1 and TRBJ2-5; TRBD2 matches 8 bases. Germline lookup yields CDR1 SGHRS and CDR2 YFSETQ. The ends lost 5 bases at V and 2 bases at J; junction bases unmatched: 11. The CDR3 totals 16 residues. CDR3 amino acids: CASRLMTGGVQETQYF. CDR3 sequence (DNA): TGCGCCAGCAGACTCATGACCGGGGGGGTGCAAGAGACCCAGTACTTC. Variable domain in full (rest from reference TRBV5-1 and TRBJ2-5): KAGVTQTPRYLIKTRGQQVTLSCSPISGHRSVSWYQQTPGQGLQFLFEYFSETQRNKGNFPGRFSGRQFSNSRSEMNVSTLELGDSALYLCASRLMTGGVQETQYFGPGTRLLVL.

The V and J genes are TRBV19 and TRBJ2-7; D ambiguous. The CDR3 is made up of 14 amino acids. Trimming left V 4 bases short and J 2 bases short, with 12 bases between. Per the germline V gene, CDR1 is LNHDA and CDR2 is SQIVND (reference sequence). As DNA, the CDR3 is TGTGCCAGTAGTAAGGAGACGCTACCCTACGAGCAGTACTTC. As protein: CASSKETLPYEQYF. The full variable domain, with the rest looked up from reference TRBV19 and TRBJ2-7, is DGGITQSPKYLFRKEGQNVTLSCEQNLNHDAMYWYRQDPGQGLRLIYYSQIVNDFQKGDIAEGYSVSREKKESFPLTVTSAQKNPTAFYLCASSKETLPYEQYFGPGTRLTVT.

This chain connects TRBV9 to TRBJ2-5, with TRBD2 matching 11 bases. The V gene end was trimmed by 0 bases and the J gene end by 7 bases; junction bases not matched to a gene: 11. Germline-derived CDR1 and CDR2 are SGDLS and YYNGEE. The CDR3 is 17 residues long. This CDR3 reads CASSVDLAGGLKVTQYF. The CDR3 nucleotides are TGTGCCAGCAGCGTAGATCTAGCGGGAGGCCTCAAAGTGACCCAGTACTTC.

The V gene is TRBV5-1, the J gene TRBJ2-7; a weak D match, TRBD2 (6 bases). The CDR3 has 14 amino acids. Germline V gene data show CDR1 as SGHRS and CDR2 as YFSETQ. Trimming took off 4 bases at V and 0 bases at J, with 11 bases between the two ends. The CDR3 region is CASSSEGLSYEQYF. As DNA, the CDR3 is TGCGCCAGCAGCAGCGAGGGACTCTCCTACGAGCAGTACTTC.

This clone was seen more than once but under ten times. The V gene is TRBV18, the J gene TRBJ1-6; the D is unclear. The CDR3 covers 19 residues. The V gene lost 3 bases and the J gene lost 0 bases, with 18 bases spanning the gap. The V gene's germline CDR1 is KGHSH and CDR2 LQKENI. CDR3 sequence: CASSPKPMAGSSYNSPLHF. As DNA, the CDR3 is TGTGCCAGCTCACCCAAGCCGATGGCAGGAAGCTCCTATAATTCACCCCTCCACTTT.

The CDR3 protein is CASSEYRLGVADTQYF. The CDR3 region has the DNA TGTGCCAGCAGTGAATATAGGTTGGGGGTCGCGGATACGCAGTATTTT. The V call is TRBV25-1, the J call TRBJ2-3; the D gene could be TRBD1 or TRBD2 (5 bases each). Germline assignment: CDR1 MGHDK and CDR2 SYGVNS. Trimming shortened V by 0 bases and J by 6 bases, and 16 bases separated the two germline ends. The CDR3 spans 16 residues. The full variable domain, in which reference TRBV25-1 and TRBJ2-3 provide the parts outside the CDR3, is EADIYQTPRYLVIGTGKKITLECSQTMGHDKMYWYQQDPGMELHLIHYSYGVNSTEKGDLSSESTVSRIRTEHFPLTLESARPSHTSQYLCASSEYRLGVADTQYFGPGTRLTVL.

The V call is TRBV7-2, the J call TRBJ2-5; no firm D call. From germline, CDR1 is SGHTA and CDR2 FQGNSA. The CDR3 loop spans 13 amino acids. V was cut by 1 base and J by 5 bases, with 8 bases left in between. The CDR3 DNA follows: TGTGCCAGCAGCTTAGGGAGAGTGGAGACCCAGTACTTC. Its protein is CASSLGRVETQYF. The variable domain in full, with the rest retrieved from reference TRBV7-2 and TRBJ2-5, is GAGVSQSPSNKVTEKGKDVELRCDPISGHTALYWYRQSLGQGLEFLIYFQGNSAPDKSGLPSDRFSAERTGGSVSTLTIQRTQQEDSAVYLCASSLGRVETQYFGPGTRLLVL.

This clone was recorded a few times. The chain recombines TRBV30 with TRBJ2-7; D might be TRBD2 (6 bases). Germline CDR1 and CDR2: GTSNPN and SVGIG (reference sequence). The ends were cut back, 2 bases at V and 2 bases at J, with 13 bases in the middle. This CDR3 has 14 amino acids. The DNA for the CDR3 is TGTGCCTGGAGTATAAGACTAGAGCCCTACGAGCAGTACTTC. Translated: CAWSIRLEPYEQYF. Supplemented by reference TRBV30 and TRBJ2-7, the full variable domain reads SQTIHQWPATLVQPVGSPLSLECTVEGTSNPNLYWYRQAAGRGLQLLFYSVGIGQISSEVPQNLSASRPQDRQFILSSKKLLLSDSGFYLCAWSIRLEPYEQYFGPGTRLTVT.

This clone was detected only a few times. This chain joins TRBV30 and TRBJ1-3; D call uncertain. Germline V gene lookup returns CDR1 GTSNPN and CDR2 SVGIG (reference sequence). Trimming cost V 1 base and J 12 bases, with 19 bases left between them. This CDR3 is built from 14 residues. CDR3 nucleotides: TGTGCCTGGAGTGCTATGTTTAGAGAAGCCAACATATATTTT. Protein sequence: CAWSAMFREANIYF. Full variable domain (outside the CDR3, taken from reference TRBV30 and TRBJ1-3): SQTIHQWPATLVQPVGSPLSLECTVEGTSNPNLYWYRQAAGRGLQLLFYSVGIGQISSEVPQNLSASRPQDRQFILSSKKLLLSDSGFYLCAWSAMFREANIYFGEGSWLTVV.

J is TRBJ1-2 and V is TRBV6-5; possibly TRBD1 for D (6 bases). Germline V gene lookup returns CDR1 MNHEY and CDR2 SVGAGI. V dropped 4 bases and J dropped 1 base, with 13 bases sitting between them. The CDR3 sequence is 15 residues long. CDR3 loop: CASSSPGALNYGYTF. CDR3 DNA sequence: TGTGCCAGCAGTTCCCCGGGGGCTCTTAACTATGGCTACACCTTC.

V usage is TRBV4-1 and J usage is TRBJ1-2, with no clear D. Trimming pared 5 bases from V and 4 bases from J, leaving 23 bases between. The CDR3 runs 17 residues. Per the germline V gene, CDR1 is MGHRA and CDR2 is YSYEKL. CDR3 bases: TGCGCCAGCAGCACGGATGCCCAGAACCGAAAGACCTATGGCTACACCTTC. Translation gives CASSTDAQNRKTYGYTF.

The chain recombines TRBV2 with TRBJ2-7, with D possibly TRBD1 on 6 matching bases. V was trimmed by 4 bases and J by 2 bases, leaving 12 bases between them. This CDR3 contains 14 residues. CDR1 is SNHLY and CDR2 is FYNNEI in the germline V gene. CDR3 nucleotides: TGTGCCAGCAGTGTTGACAGGCTAACCTACGAGCAGTACTTC. This translates into CASSVDRLTYEQYF.